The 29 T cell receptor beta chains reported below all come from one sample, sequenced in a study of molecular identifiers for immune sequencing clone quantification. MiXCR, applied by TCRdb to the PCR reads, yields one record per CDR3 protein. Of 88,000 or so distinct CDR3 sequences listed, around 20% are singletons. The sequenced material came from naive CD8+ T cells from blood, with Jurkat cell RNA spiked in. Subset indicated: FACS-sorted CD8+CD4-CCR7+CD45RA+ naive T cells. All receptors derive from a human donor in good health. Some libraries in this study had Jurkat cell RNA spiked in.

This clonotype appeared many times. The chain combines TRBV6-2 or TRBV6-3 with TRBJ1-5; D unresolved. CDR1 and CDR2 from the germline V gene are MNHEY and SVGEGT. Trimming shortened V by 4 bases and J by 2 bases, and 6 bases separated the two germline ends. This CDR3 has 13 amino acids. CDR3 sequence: CASSSMGNQPQHF. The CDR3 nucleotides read TGTGCCAGCAGTTCCATGGGCAATCAGCCCCAGCATTTT.

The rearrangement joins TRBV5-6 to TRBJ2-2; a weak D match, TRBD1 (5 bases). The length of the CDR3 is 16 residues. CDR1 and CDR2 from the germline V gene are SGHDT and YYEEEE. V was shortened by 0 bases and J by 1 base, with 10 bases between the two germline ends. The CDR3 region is CASSLERTLNTGELFF. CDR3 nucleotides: TGTGCCAGCAGCTTGGAACGGACACTGAACACCGGGGAGCTGTTTTTT.

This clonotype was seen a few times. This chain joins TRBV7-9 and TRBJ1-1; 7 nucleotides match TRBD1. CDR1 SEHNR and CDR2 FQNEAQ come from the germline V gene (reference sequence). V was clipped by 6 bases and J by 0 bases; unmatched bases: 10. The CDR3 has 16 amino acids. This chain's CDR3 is CASSRPGQEMNTEAFF. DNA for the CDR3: TGTGCCAGCAGTCGTCCCGGACAGGAAATGAACACTGAAGCTTTCTTT.

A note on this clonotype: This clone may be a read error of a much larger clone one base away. This chain's CDR3 is CSSSQDEAGGSSYEQYF. CDR3 DNA sequence: TGTTCCAGCAGCCAAGACGAGGCGGGCGGCAGCTCCTACGAGCAGTACTTC. The chain uses TRBV14 and TRBJ2-7; D is perhaps TRBD2 (5 bases). Germline-derived CDR1 and CDR2 are SGHDN and FVKESK. The CDR3 sequence is 17 residues long.

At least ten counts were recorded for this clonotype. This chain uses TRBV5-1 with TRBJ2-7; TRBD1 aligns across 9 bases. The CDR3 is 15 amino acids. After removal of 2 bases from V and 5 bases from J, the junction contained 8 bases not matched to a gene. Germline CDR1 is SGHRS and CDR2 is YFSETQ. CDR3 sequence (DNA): TGCGCCAGCAGCTTTCCGGGACAGGGACGGGACGAGCAGTACTTC. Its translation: CASSFPGQGRDEQYF. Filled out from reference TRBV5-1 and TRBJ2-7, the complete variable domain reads KAGVTQTPRYLIKTRGQQVTLSCSPISGHRSVSWYQQTPGQGLQFLFEYFSETQRNKGNFPGRFSGRQFSNSRSEMNVSTLELGDSALYLCASSFPGQGRDEQYFGPGTRLTVT.

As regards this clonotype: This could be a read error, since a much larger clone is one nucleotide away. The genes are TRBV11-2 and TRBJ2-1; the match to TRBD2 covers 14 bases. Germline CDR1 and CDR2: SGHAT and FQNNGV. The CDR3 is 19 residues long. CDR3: CASSFGLAGGRGSNNEQFF. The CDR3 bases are TGTGCCAGCAGCTTCGGACTAGCGGGAGGTAGGGGCTCCAACAATGAGCAGTTCTTC.

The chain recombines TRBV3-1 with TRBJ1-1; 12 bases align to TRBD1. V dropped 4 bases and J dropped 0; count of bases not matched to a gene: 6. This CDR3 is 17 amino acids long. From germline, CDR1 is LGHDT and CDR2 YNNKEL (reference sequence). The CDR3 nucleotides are TGTGCCAGCAGCCTACGGGACAGGGGGCCTCTGAACACTGAAGCTTTCTTT. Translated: CASSLRDRGPLNTEAFF.

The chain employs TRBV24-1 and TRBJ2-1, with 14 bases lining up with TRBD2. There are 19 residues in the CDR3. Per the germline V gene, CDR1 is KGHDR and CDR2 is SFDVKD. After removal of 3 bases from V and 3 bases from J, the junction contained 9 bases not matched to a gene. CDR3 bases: TGTGCCACCAGTGATGCGACTAGCGGGAGGGCCCGTTACTACAATGAGCAGTTCTTC. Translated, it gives CATSDATSGRARYYNEQFF.

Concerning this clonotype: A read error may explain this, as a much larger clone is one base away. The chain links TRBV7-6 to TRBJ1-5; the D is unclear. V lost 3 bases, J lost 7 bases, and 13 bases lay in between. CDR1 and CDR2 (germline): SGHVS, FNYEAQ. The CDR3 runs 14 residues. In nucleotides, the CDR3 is TGTGCCAGCAGCTTCGCCTTGGGAGGCCAGCCCCAGCATTTT. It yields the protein CASSFALGGQPQHF.

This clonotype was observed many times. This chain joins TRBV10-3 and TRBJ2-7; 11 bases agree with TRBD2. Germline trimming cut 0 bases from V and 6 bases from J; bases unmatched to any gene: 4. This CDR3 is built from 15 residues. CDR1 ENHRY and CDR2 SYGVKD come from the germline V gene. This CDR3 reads CAISESETSGAEQYF. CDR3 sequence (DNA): TGTGCCATCAGTGAGTCAGAGACTAGCGGGGCCGAGCAGTACTTC.

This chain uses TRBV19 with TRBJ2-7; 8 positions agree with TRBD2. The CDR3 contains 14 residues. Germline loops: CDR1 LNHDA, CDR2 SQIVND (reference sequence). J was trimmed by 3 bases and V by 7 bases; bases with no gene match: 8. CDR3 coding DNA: TGTGCCAGTAACCCGGGGGGGCTTTACTACGAGCAGTACTTC. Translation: CASNPGGLYYEQYF.

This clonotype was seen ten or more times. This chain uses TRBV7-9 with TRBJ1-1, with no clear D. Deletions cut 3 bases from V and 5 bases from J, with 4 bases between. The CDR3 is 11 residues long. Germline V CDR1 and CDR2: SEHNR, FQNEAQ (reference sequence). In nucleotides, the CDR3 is TGTGCCAGCAGCTTTCTGACTGAAGCTTTCTTT. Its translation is CASSFLTEAFF.

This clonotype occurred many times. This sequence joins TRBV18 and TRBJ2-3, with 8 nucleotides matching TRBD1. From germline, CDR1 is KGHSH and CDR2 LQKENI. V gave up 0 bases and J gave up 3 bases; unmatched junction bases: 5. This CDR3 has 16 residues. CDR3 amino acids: CASSPPDRVVTDTQYF. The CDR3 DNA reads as TGTGCCAGCTCACCACCGGACAGGGTAGTGACAGATACGCAGTATTTT.

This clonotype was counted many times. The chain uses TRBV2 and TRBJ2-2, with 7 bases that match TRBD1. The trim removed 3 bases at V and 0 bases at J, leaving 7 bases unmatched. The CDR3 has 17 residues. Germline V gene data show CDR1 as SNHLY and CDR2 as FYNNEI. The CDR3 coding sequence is TGTGCCAGCAGTGACATCCCCGGGACAGCGAACACCGGGGAGCTGTTTTTT. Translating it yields CASSDIPGTANTGELFF.

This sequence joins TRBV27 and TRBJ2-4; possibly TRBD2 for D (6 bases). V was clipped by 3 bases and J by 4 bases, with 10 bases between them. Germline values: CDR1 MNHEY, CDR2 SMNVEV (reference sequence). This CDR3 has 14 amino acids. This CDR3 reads CASSLAGGKNIQYF. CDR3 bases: TGTGCCAGCAGTTTGGCCGGGGGAAAAAACATTCAGTACTTC.

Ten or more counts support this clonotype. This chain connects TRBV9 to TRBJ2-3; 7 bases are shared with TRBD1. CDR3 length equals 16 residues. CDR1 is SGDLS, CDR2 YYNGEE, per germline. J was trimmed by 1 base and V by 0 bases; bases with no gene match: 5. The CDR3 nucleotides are TGTGCCAGCAGCGTAGCGGCCGGGACAGGCACAGATACGCAGTATTTT. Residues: CASSVAAGTGTDTQYF.

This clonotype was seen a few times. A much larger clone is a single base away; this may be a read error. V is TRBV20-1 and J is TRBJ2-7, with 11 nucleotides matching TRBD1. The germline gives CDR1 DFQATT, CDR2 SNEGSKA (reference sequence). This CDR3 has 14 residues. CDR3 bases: TGCGGTGCTGCTGGGACAGGGGGATCCTACGAGCAGTACTTC. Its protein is CGAAGTGGSYEQYF.

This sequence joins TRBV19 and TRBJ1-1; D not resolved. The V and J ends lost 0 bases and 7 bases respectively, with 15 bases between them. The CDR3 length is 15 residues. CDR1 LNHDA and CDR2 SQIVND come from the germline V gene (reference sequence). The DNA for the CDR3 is TGTGCCAGTAGTATAGATCCGGTGTTGGGGTTTGAAGCTTTCTTT. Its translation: CASSIDPVLGFEAFF. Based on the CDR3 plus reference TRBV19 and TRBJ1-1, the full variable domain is DGGITQSPKYLFRKEGQNVTLSCEQNLNHDAMYWYRQDPGQGLRLIYYSQIVNDFQKGDIAEGYSVSREKKESFPLTVTSAQKNPTAFYLCASSIDPVLGFEAFFGQGTRLTVV.

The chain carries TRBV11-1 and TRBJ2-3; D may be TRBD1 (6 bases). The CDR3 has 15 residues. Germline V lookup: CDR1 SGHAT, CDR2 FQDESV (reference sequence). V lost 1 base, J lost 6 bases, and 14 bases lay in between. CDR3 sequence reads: CASSLGQGQRDTQYF. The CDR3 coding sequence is TGTGCCAGCAGCTTAGGGCAGGGGCAGCGGGATACGCAGTATTTT.

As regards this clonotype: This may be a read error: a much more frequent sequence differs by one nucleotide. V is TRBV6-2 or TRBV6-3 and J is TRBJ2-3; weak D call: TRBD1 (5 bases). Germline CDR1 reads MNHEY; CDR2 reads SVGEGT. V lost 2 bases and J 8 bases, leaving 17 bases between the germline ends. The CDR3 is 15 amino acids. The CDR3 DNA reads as TGTGCCAGCAGTTACCCCAGAAGCCGGCAGGGTACGCAGTATTTT. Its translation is CASSYPRSRQGTQYF.

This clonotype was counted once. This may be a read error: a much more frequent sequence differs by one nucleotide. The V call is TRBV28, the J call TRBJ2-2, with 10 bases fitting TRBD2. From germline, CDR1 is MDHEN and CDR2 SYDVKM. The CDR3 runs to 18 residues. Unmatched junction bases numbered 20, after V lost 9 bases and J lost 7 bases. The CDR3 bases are TGTGCCAGTCTTACCTACAGCCTGGCTAGCGGGAGCCACGGGGAGCTGTTTTTT. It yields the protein CASLTYSLASGSHGELFF.

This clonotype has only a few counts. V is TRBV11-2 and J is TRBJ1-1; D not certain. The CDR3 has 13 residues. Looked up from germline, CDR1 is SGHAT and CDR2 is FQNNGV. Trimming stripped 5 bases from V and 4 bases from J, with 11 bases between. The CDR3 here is CASSQGPGTEAFF. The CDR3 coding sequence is TGTGCCAGCAGCCAAGGACCGGGCACTGAAGCTTTCTTT.

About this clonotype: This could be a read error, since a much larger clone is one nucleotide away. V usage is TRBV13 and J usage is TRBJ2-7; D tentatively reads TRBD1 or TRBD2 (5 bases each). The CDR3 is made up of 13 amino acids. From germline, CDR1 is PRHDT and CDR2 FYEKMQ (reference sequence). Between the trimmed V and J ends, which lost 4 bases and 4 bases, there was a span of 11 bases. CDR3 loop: CASSSRGGYEQYF. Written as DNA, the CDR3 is TGTGCCAGCAGCTCCCGGGGCGGGTACGAGCAGTACTTC.

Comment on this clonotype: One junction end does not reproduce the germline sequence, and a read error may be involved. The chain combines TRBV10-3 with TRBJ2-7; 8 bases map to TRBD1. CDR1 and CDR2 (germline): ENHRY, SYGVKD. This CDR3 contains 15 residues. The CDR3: CAFSESTGGGYEQYF. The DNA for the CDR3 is TGTGCCTTCAGTGAGTCAACAGGGGGTGGGTACGAGCAGTACTTC.

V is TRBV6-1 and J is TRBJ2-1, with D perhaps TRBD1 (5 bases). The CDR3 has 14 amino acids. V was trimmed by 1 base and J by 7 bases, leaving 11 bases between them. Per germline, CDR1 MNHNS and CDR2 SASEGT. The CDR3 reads CASSEVPGLNEQFF. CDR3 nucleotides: TGTGCCAGCAGTGAAGTCCCAGGGTTGAATGAGCAGTTCTTC.

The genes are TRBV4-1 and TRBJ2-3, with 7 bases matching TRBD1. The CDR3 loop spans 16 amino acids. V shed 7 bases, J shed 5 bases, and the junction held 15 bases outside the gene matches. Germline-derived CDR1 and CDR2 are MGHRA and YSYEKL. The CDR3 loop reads CASTPQASPGGDTQYF. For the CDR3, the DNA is TGCGCCAGCACCCCCCAAGCTAGCCCAGGGGGAGATACGCAGTATTTT.

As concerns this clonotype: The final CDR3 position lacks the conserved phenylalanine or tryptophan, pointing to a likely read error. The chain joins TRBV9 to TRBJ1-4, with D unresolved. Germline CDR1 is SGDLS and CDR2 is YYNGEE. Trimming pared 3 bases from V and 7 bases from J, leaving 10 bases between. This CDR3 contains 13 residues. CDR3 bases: TGTGCCAGCAGCGCCGGGCTCAGTGAAAAACTGTTTCTT. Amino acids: CASSAGLSEKLFL.

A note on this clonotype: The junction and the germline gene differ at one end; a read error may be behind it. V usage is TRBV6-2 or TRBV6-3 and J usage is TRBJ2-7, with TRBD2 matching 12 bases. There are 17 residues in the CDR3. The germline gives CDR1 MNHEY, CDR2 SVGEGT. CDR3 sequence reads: CAGSYYPRLAGAYEQYF. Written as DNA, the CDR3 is TGTGCCGGCAGTTACTATCCACGACTAGCGGGAGCCTACGAGCAGTACTTC.

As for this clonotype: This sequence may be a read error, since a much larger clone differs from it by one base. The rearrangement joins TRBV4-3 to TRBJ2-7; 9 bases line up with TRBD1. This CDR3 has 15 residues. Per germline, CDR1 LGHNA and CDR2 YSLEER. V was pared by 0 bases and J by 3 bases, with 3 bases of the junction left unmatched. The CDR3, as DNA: TGCGCCAGCAGCCAAGATGGGACAGGGTGCTACGAGCAGTACTTC. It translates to CASSQDGTGCYEQYF.